Listed below are T cell receptor beta chains from one sample, sequenced in a study of blood T cell repertoires in COVID-19. The data were produced by immunoSEQ multiplex PCR, yet TCRdb's version contains in-frame clones alone and is incomplete. The repertoire holds 120,000 or so clones, with 87% as singletons. The sample comprised peripheral blood. These receptors came from a woman in her fifties or sixties with acute or convalescent COVID-19. The CDR3 runs from the conserved cysteine through the conserved F or W. The order of the fields is clone size, J gene, V gene, D gene, CDR3 protein, CDR3 DNA. A D gene is named only where the DNA matches it firmly. Clone sizes are given selectively: once, few, many, or a class where the clone is expanded.

>-|TRBJ1-2|TRBV4-1|TRBD1
CASSPTGGIHGYTF
TGCGCCAGCAGCCCCACAGGGGGCATACATGGCTACACCTTC
>once|TRBJ2-3|TRBV28|TRBD2
CASSYHPGGITDTQYF
TGTGCCAGCAGCTACCATCCGGGAGGGATCACAGATACGCAGTATTTT
>few|TRBJ1-1|TRBV19|TRBD1
CASHAMTGMNTEAFF
TGTGCCAGTCACGCAATGACAGGGATGAACACTGAAGCTTTCTTT
>-|TRBJ1-2|TRBV27|-
CASSPSRQGGGYTF
TGTGCCAGCAGTCCATCACGGCAGGGAGGAGGCTACACCTTC
>few|TRBJ2-7|TRBV3-1/TRBV3-2|TRBD1
CASSQGLGQGTYEQYF
TGTGCCAGCAGCCAAGGTTTGGGACAGGGCACCTACGAGCAGTACTTC
>-|TRBJ1-1|TRBV6-5|-
CASRITGQSAEAFF
TGTGCCAGCAGGATAACAGGGCAATCCGCTGAAGCTTTCTTT
>-|TRBJ2-5|TRBV30|-
CAWSVGIQETQYF
TGTGCCTGGAGTGTCGGGATCCAAGAGACCCAGTACTTC
>-|TRBJ1-2|TRBV29-1|-
CSARGVDYGYTF
TGCAGCGCCCGGGGGGTGGACTATGGCTACACCTTC
>-|TRBJ1-5|TRBV24-1|TRBD1
CATSDRTGGNQPQHF
TGTGCCACCAGTGACCGGACAGGGGGCAATCAGCCCCAGCATTTT
>-|TRBJ1-1|TRBV28|TRBD1
CASPSGTGGMNTEAFF
TGTGCCAGCCCCTCAGGGACAGGGGGCATGAACACTGAAGCTTTCTTT
>-|TRBJ1-4|TRBV18|TRBD1
CASSPDRATATNEKLFF
TGTGCCAGCTCACCCGACAGGGCGACCGCAACTAATGAAAAACTGTTTTTT
>-|TRBJ2-2|TRBV11-3|-
CASSTRLPTGTGELFF
TGTGCCAGCAGCACCCGCCTACCTACAGGGACCGGGGAGCTGTTTTTT
>-|TRBJ1-2|TRBV6-1|-
CASSEAGVYGYTF
TGTGCCAGCAGTGAAGCAGGGGTTTATGGCTACACCTTC
>-|TRBJ2-7|TRBV7-8|-
CASSLLHYQGHEQYF
TGTGCCAGCAGCTTACTACACTATCAAGGTCACGAGCAGTACTTC
>few|TRBJ2-5|TRBV19|TRBD2
CASSQLAGGQETQYF
TGTGCCAGTAGCCAACTAGCGGGCGGCCAAGAGACCCAGTACTTC
>-|TRBJ2-2|TRBV5-1|-
CASSRVPNRGMNTGELFF
TGCGCCAGCAGTCGCGTCCCCAATCGGGGGATGAACACCGGGGAGCTGTTTTTT
>-|TRBJ1-2|TRBV27|TRBD1
CASSSLRDSNYGYTF
TGTGCCAGCAGTTCCCTCCGGGACAGTAACTATGGCTACACCTTC
>-|TRBJ1-4|TRBV19|TRBD1
CASTEMDRNEKLFF
TGTGCCAGTACTGAGATGGACAGGAATGAAAAACTGTTTTTT
>-|TRBJ1-2|TRBV7-2|-
CASSTRGGAKGYTF
TGTGCCAGCAGCACCCGGGGGGGGGCGAAAGGCTACACCTTC
>once|TRBJ2-1|TRBV2|TRBD2
CASTPGLAGATQFF
TGTGCCTCTACACCGGGACTAGCGGGAGCCACGCAGTTCTTC
>once|TRBJ2-5|TRBV23-1|-
CASSQSQGDNQETQYF
TGCGCCAGCAGTCAATCGCAGGGCGACAACCAAGAGACCCAGTACTTC
>-|TRBJ2-7|TRBV21-1|-
CASSKVRLPDAETGLYEQYF
TGTGCCAGCAGCAAAGTAAGGCTCCCTGACGCTGAAACAGGCCTCTACGAGCAGTACTTC
>-|TRBJ2-5|TRBV19|TRBD1
CASSWTGQETQYF
TGTGCCAGTAGTTGGACAGGGCAAGAGACCCAGTACTTC
>few|TRBJ2-1|TRBV7-9|-
CASSQYRDNEQFF
TGTGCCAGCAGCCAATACCGGGACAATGAGCAGTTCTTC
>once|TRBJ2-1|TRBV5-1|TRBD1
CASRSGTGLNEQFF
TGCGCCAGCAGGTCCGGGACAGGGCTTAATGAGCAGTTCTTC
>few|TRBJ2-3|TRBV13|TRBD2
CASSSKAGGGATDTQYF
TGTGCCAGCAGCTCCAAGGCGGGAGGAGGGGCCACAGATACGCAGTATTTT
>-|TRBJ1-2|TRBV2|-
CASSRVDYGYTF
TGTGCCAGCAGCCGGGTTGACTATGGCTACACCTTC
>-|TRBJ2-1|TRBV5-1|TRBD2
CASSPAGASYNEQFF
TGCGCCAGCAGCCCAGCGGGAGCCAGCTACAATGAGCAGTTCTTC
>-|TRBJ1-2|TRBV27|-
CASSATPDGSDGYTF
TGTGCCAGCAGTGCCACCCCAGACGGGTCGGATGGCTACACCTTC
>once|TRBJ2-1|TRBV9|TRBD2
CASSVAAGWTPEQFF
TGTGCCAGCAGCGTAGCAGCGGGGTGGACCCCGGAGCAGTTCTTC
>-|TRBJ1-1|TRBV5-1|TRBD1
CASSASGGTEAFF
TGCGCCAGCAGCGCATCAGGGGGCACTGAAGCTTTCTTT
>-|TRBJ2-7|TRBV10-3|-
CAISDTPRWGVEDEQYF
TGTGCCATCAGTGATACCCCCAGGTGGGGGGTGGAGGACGAGCAGTACTTC
>once|TRBJ2-1|TRBV10-2|-
CASSVLSSANEQFF
TGCGCCAGCAGTGTACTAAGCAGCGCCAATGAGCAGTTCTTC
>once|TRBJ1-2|TRBV5-1|-
CASSLERGGYTF
TGCGCCAGCAGCCTTGAACGAGGTGGCTACACCTTC
>-|TRBJ2-1|TRBV6-5|TRBD2
CASSYVAGGHNEQFF
TGTGCCAGCAGTTACGTGGCGGGGGGACACAATGAGCAGTTCTTC
>once|TRBJ2-1|TRBV27|TRBD2
CASKIAGASYNEQFF
TGTGCCAGCAAAATAGCGGGGGCGTCCTACAATGAGCAGTTCTTC
>-|TRBJ2-7|TRBV6-5|-
CAARTASYEQYF
TGTGCCGCCCGGACAGCCTCCTACGAGCAGTACTTC